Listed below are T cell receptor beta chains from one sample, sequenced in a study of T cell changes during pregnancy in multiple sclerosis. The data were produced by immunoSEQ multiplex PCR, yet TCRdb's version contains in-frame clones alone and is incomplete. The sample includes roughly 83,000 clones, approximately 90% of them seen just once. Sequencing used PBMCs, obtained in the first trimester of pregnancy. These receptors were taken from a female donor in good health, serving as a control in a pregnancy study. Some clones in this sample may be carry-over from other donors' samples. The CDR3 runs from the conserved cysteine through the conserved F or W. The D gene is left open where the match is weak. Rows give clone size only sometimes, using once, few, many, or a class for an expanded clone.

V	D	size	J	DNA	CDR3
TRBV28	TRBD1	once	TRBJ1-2	TGTGCCACCTGGGACAGTAATAACTATGGCTACACCTTC	CATWDSNNYGYTF
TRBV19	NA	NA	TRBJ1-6	TGTGCCAGCTCCCGATGGCCCGACTCGGGTTCACCCCTCCACTTT	CASSRWPDSGSPLHF
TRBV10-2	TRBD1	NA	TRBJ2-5	TGCGCCAGCAGCGGACAGGGGGCGAAGGAGACCCAGTACTTC	CASSGQGAKETQYF
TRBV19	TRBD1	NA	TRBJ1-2	TGTGCCAGTAGTATCGGGGTCCAGGGGGGAGGCTACACCTTC	CASSIGVQGGGYTF
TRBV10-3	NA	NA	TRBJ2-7	TGTGCTCCAGGCTCCTGGGCGGGGCACGAGCAGTACTTC	CAPGSWAGHEQYF
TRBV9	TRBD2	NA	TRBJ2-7	TGTGCCAGCAGCGTAGAGGGAGGGCCGATGACGGGCGAGCAGTACTTC	CASSVEGGPMTGEQYF
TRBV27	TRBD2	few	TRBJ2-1	TGTGCCAGCAGAGACCCGAGCGGGAGGGCCTACAATGAGCAGTTCTTC	CASRDPSGRAYNEQFF
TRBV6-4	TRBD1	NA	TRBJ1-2	TGTGCCAGCAGCGGGGACAGGGGTGGCTACACCTTC	CASSGDRGGYTF
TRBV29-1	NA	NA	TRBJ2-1	TGCAGCGTTGAACCTTCTGACAGGAGCTCCTACAATGAGCAGTTCTTC	CSVEPSDRSSYNEQFF
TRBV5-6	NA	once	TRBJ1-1	TGTGCCAGCAGTCCCGTGGGGGAAGGGGGAATGAACACTGAAGCTTTCTTT	CASSPVGEGGMNTEAFF
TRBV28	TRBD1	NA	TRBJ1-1	TGTGCCAGCAGTTTATACGGGGACAGGGGAGGTGATGAAGCTTTCTTT	CASSLYGDRGGDEAFF
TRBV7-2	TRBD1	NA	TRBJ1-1	TGTGCCAGCAGCTCGTTAGACAGGGTTCGCGCTGAAGCTTTCTTT	CASSSLDRVRAEAFF
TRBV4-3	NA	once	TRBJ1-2	TGCGCCAGCAGCCAAGGGTTTGGAGCTAACTATGGCTACACCTTC	CASSQGFGANYGYTF
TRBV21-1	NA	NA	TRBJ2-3	TGTGCCAGCAGCAGATACTTTAGCGGGGGGGCCACAGATACGCAGTATTTT	CASSRYFSGGATDTQYF
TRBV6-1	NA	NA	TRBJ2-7	TGTGCCAGCAGTGGACAGGAGCACTCCTACGAGCAGTACTTC	CASSGQEHSYEQYF
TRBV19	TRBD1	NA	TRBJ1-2	TGTGCCAGTAGCCCCTTAAGGGGACAGGGGGCTGGCTACACCTTC	CASSPLRGQGAGYTF
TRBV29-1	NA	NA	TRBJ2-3	TGCAGCGTTGGAGGCACAGATACGCAGTATTTT	CSVGGTDTQYF
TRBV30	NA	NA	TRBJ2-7	TGTGCCTGCGACATGTCCAACGCCTACGAGCAGTACTTC	CACDMSNAYEQYF
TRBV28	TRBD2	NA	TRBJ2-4	TGTGCCAGCAGTTCCACCTTAAGGCCGCGGACTAGCGGGGTAGCCAAAAACATTCAGTACTTC	CASSSTLRPRTSGVAKNIQYF
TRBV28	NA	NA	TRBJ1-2	TGTGCCAGCAGTTTATCAGGAAACTATGGCTACACCTTC	CASSLSGNYGYTF
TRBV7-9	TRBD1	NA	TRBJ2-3	TGTGCCAGCAGACCCCGGGACAGGATCACAGATACGCAGTATTTT	CASRPRDRITDTQYF
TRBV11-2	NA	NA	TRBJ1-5	TGTGCCAGCGGCCCGGGGGTCTCTAGCAATCAGCCCCAGCATTTT	CASGPGVSSNQPQHF
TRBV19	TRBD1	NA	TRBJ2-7	TGTGCCAGTAGCGCCGGGACAGCTTTCTACGAGCAGTACTTC	CASSAGTAFYEQYF
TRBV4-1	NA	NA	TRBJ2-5	TGCGCCAGCAGCCAAACGGACTTGGGGGAGACCCAGTACTTC	CASSQTDLGETQYF
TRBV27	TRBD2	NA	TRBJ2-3	TGTGCCAGCTCCCTTAGCGGGGGGCTTAGAGATACGCAGTATTTT	CASSLSGGLRDTQYF
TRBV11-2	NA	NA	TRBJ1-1	TGTGCCAGCAGCCACAGGGTATCTGAAGCTTTCTTT	CASSHRVSEAFF
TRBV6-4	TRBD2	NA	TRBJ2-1	TGTGCCAGCAGTGGCGCTAGCGGGGGGGGCAATGAGCAGTTCTTC	CASSGASGGGNEQFF
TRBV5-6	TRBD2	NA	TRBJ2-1	TGTGCCAGCAGCTTGCTCGCGGGGGGTGTCAATGAGCAGTTCTTC	CASSLLAGGVNEQFF
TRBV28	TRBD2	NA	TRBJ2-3	TGTGCCAGCAGTCCAACACTAGCGGGGGTCACAGATACGCAGTATTTT	CASSPTLAGVTDTQYF
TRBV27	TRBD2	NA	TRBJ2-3	TGTGCCAGCAGTCAATGGACTAGCGGGGGCGGGGAGACAGATACGCAGTATTTT	CASSQWTSGGGETDTQYF
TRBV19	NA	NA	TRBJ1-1	TGCGCCAGTAGTCTCAACAGGGCGCGGAACACTGAAGCTTTCTTT	CASSLNRARNTEAFF
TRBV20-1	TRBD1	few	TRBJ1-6	TGCAGTGCCACAGGGGATTCACCCCTCCACTTT	CSATGDSPLHF
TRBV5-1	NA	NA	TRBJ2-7	TGCGCCAGCAGCCGTGCGACTAGTATGAACGAGCAGTACTTC	CASSRATSMNEQYF
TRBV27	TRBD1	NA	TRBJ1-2	TGTGCCAGCAGCGGGACAGGCTATGGCTACACCTTC	CASSGTGYGYTF
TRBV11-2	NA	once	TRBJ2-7	TGTGCCAGCAGCCCTAGTAGCTCCTACGAGCAGTACTTC	CASSPSSSYEQYF
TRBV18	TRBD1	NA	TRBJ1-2	TGTGCCAGCTCACCAACTCCGGGACAGGGCATCTATGGCTACACCTTC	CASSPTPGQGIYGYTF
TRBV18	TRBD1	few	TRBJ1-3	TGTGCCAGCTCACCGGGAAGGGGGCGGAGAGGCACCATATATTTT	CASSPGRGRRGTIYF
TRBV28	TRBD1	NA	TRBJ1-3	TGTGCCAGCAGTTCACCCCTTGGACAGGAAGATGGAAACACCATATATTTT	CASSSPLGQEDGNTIYF
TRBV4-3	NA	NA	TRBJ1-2	TGCGCCAGCAGCCAAAGGGGGTCACCCGGCTACACCTTC	CASSQRGSPGYTF
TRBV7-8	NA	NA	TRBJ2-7	TGTGCCAGCAGCCTAGTCGGGGAGGATTCCTACGAGCAGTACTTC	CASSLVGEDSYEQYF
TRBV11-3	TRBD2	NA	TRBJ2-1	TGTGCCAGCAGTTTTAGCGGGGGATCCTACAATGAGCAGTTCTTC	CASSFSGGSYNEQFF
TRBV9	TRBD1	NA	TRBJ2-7	TGTGCCAGCAGCGCAGACGCCGGGACAGCTTTCTACGAGCAGTACTTC	CASSADAGTAFYEQYF